This entry concerns a single T cell receptor (beta chain). What it recognizes is unknown. The sample comes from a study of shared clonotypes between healthy human individuals. Whole-study findings and limits: Naive subsets tended to show greater estimated richness than memory subsets.

Germline CDR1 is SGDLS and CDR2 is YYNGEE. Losses at the gene ends were 4 bases for V and 6 bases for J; bases not matched to a gene: 4. This CDR3 is built from 15 residues. Naive-designated CD8 cells lacked CD45RO, were positively enriched for CCR7, and omitted terminally differentiated effector memory CD45RA+ cells. The repertoire was sequenced with immunoSEQ multiplex PCR; TCRdb's copy has only in-frame clones and lacks some. Of 2 million to 2.5 million clones listed, approximately 94% were seen once; the top ten hold 1.7%. What was sequenced was naive CD8+ T cells from PBMCs. The receptor was derived from a man aged 18 to 29 in good health. Some clones in this sample may be carry-over from other donors' samples. This chain connects TRBV9 to TRBJ1-6, with 10 positions matching TRBD1. Here the CDR3 DNA reads TGTGCCAGCAGCCCCCGGACAGGGGGTAATTCACCCCTCCACTTT. It codes for CASSPRTGGNSPLHF.